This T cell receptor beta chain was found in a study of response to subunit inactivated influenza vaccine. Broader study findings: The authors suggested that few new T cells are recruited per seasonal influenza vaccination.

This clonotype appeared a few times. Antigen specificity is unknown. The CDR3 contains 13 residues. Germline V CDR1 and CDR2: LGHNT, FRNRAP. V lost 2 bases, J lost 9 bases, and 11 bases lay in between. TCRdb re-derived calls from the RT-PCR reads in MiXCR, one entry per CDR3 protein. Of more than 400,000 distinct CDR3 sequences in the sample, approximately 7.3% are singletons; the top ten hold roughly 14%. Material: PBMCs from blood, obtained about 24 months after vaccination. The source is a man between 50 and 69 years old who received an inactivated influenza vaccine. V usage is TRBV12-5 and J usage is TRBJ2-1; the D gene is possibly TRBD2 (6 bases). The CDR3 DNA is TGTGCTAGTGGTTTGTCATCCGGGGGTGAGCAGTTCTTC. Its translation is CASGLSSGGEQFF.